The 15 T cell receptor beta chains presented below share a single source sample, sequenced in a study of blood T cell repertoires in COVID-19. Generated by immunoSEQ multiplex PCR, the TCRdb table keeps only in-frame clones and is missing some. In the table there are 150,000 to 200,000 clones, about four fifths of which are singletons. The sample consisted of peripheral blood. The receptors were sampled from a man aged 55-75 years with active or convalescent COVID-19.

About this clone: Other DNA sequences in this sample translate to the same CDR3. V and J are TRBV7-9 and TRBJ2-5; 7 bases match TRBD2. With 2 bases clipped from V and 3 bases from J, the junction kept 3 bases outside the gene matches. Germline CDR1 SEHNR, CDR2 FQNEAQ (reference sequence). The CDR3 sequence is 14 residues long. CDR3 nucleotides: TGTGCCAGCAGCTTATCGGGGGGAAAAGAGACCCAGTACTTC. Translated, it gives CASSLSGGKETQYF.

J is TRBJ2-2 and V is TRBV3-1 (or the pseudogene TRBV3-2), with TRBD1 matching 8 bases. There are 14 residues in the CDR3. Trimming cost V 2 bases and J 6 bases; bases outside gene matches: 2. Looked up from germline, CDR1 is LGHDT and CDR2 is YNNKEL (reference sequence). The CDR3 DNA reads TGTGCCAGCAGCCAACAGGGGGCTGCCGGGGAGCTGTTTTTT. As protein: CASSQQGAAGELFF.

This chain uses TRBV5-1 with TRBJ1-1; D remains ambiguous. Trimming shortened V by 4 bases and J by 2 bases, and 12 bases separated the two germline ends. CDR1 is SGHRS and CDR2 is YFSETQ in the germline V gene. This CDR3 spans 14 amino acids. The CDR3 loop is CASSSVPTNTEAFF. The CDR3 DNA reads TGCGCCAGCAGCAGTGTACCGACTAACACTGAAGCTTTCTTT.

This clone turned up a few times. CDR3 DNA sequence: TGTGCCAGTAGTCTACCAGTTAGTCTGACCGGGATCCAGCCCCAGCATTTT. Amino acids: CASSLPVSLTGIQPQHF. The chain couples TRBV19 to TRBJ1-5; D is uncertain. The V gene's germline CDR1 is LNHDA and CDR2 SQIVND (reference sequence). V shed 5 bases and J shed 7 bases, with 24 bases lying between them. This CDR3 contains 17 residues.

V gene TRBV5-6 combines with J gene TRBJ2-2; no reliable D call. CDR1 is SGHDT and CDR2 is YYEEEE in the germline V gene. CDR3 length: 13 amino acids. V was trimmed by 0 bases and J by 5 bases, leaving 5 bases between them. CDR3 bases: TGTGCCAGCAGCTTGGTTATGACCGGGGAGCTGTTTTTT. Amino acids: CASSLVMTGELFF.

CDR3 in DNA: TGTGCCACCAGCAGTGGGGCCCGTAACTATGGCTACACCTTC. This gives the protein CATSSGARNYGYTF. The chain recombines TRBV15 with TRBJ1-2; a weak D match, TRBD1 (5 bases). CDR1 LNHNV and CDR2 YYDKDF come from the germline V gene (reference sequence). The CDR3 sequence is 14 residues long. The V end lost 3 bases, the J end lost 1 base, and 9 bases lay between the germline ends.

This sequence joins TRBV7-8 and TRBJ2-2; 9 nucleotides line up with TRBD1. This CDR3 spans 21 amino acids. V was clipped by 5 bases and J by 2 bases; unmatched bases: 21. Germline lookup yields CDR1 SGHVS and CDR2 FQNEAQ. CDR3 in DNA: TGTGCCAGCAGCCGACTTTTGCCGAACCTTGGGACAGGGCCTAACACCGGGGAGCTGTTTTTT. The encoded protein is CASSRLLPNLGTGPNTGELFF.

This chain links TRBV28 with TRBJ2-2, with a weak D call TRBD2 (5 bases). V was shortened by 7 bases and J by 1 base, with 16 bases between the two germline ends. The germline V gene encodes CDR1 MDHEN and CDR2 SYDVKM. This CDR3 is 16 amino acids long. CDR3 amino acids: CASIDGRTRNTGELFF. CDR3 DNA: TGTGCCAGCATTGATGGGAGAACTAGGAACACCGGGGAGCTGTTTTTT. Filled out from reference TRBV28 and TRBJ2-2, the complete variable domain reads DVKVTQSSRYLVKRTGEKVFLECVQDMDHENMFWYRQDPGLGLRLIYFSYDVKMKEKGDIPEGYSVSREKKERFSLILESASTNQTSMYLCASIDGRTRNTGELFFGEGSRLTVL.

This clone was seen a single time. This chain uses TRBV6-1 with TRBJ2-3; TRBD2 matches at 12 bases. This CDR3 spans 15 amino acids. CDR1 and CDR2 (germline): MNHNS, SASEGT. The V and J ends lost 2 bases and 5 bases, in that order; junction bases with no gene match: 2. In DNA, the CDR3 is TGTGCCAGCAGTGAACTAGCGGGAGGGGTAGATACGCAGTATTTT. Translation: CASSELAGGVDTQYF.

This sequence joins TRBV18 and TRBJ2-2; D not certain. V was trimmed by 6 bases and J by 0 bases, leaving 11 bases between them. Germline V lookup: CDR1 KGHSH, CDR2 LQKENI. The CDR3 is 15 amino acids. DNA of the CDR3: TGTGCCAGCTCCCGTGCACTGGCGAACACCGGGGAGCTGTTTTTT. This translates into CASSRALANTGELFF.

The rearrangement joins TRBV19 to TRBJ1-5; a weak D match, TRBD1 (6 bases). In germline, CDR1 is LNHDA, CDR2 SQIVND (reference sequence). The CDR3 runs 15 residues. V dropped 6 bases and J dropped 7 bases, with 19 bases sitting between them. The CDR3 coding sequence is TGTGCCAGTAGCATTGGGGGGAAGGGGGGGCAGCCCCAGCATTTT. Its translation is CASSIGGKGGQPQHF.

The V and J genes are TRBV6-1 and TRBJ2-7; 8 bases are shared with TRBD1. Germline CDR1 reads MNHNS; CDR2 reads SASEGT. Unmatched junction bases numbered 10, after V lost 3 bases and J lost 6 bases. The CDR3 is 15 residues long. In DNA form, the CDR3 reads TGTGCCAGCAGTGAGTCTTCCGGACAGGGTTTCGAGCAGTACTTC. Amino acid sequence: CASSESSGQGFEQYF.

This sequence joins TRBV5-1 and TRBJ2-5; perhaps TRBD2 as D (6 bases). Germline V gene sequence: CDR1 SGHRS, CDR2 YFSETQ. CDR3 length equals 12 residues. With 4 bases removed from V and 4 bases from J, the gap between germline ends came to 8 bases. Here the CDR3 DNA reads TGCGCCAGCAGCGGAGGGACAGAGACCCAGTACTTC. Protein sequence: CASSGGTETQYF.

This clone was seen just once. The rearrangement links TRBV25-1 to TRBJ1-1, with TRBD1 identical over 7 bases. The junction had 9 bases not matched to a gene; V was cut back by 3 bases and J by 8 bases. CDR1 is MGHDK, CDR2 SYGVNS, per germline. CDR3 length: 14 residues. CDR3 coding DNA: TGTGCCAGCAGTGATGAAGGGGGCCGCCCGGAAGCTTTCTTT. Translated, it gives CASSDEGGRPEAFF.

The chain's CDR3 is CASSQDLGLPTDTQYF. Written as DNA, the CDR3 is TGTGCCAGCAGCCAAGATCTTGGCCTCCCCACAGATACGCAGTATTTT. This rearrangement joins TRBV3-1 (or the pseudogene TRBV3-2) to TRBJ2-3; D gene ambiguous. Germline CDR1 is LGHDT and CDR2 is YNNKEL (reference sequence). The CDR3 length is 16 residues. Trimming took off 0 bases at V and 2 bases at J, with 12 bases between the two ends.